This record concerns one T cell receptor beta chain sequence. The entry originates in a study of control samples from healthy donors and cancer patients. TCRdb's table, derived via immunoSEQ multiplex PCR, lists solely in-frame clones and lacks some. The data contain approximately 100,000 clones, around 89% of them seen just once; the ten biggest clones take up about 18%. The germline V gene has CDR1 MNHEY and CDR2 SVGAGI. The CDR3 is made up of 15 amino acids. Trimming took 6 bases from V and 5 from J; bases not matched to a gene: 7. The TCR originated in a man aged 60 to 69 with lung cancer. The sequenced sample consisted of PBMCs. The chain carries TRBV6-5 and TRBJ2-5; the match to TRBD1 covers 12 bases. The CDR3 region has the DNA TGTGCCAGCAGAACCGGGACAGGGGGCCGGGAGACCCAGTACTTC. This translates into CASRTGTGGRETQYF.